The 30 T cell receptor beta chains given below trace back to one sample, sequenced in a study of vaccination effects on CD4 cells after COVID-19. No antigen has been identified for these receptors. Sequenced by immunoSEQ multiplex PCR; TCRdb stores in-frame clones only, minus some. The sample lists approximately 61,000 clones, around 78% occurring once. Pools of viral peptides were used by the ViraFEST assay to expand antigen-specific CD4+ T cells ahead of sequencing. Culture proceeded for nine to ten days, and CD4+ T cells were then isolated. It was two doses of either the BNT162b2 or mRNA-1273 vaccine that participants received. Sample: CD4+ T cells from PBMCs cultured with HCoV-229E spike peptides, taken after COVID-19 vaccination. The receptors originated from a human donor who received a COVID-19 vaccine.

This CDR3 is CATSDPITNQPQHF. The DNA of the CDR3 is TGTGCCACCAGTGACCCAATAACCAATCAGCCCCAGCATTTT. The chain combines TRBV24-1 with TRBJ1-5; no firm D call. This CDR3 comprises 14 residues. Deletions cut 4 bases from V and 3 bases from J, with 9 bases between. CDR1 KGHDR and CDR2 SFDVKD come from the germline V gene.

This chain uses TRBV7-3 with TRBJ2-1; D perhaps matches TRBD2 (5 bases). Germline V CDR1 and CDR2: SGHTA, FQGTGA. V lost 5 bases, J lost 9 bases, and 17 bases lay in between. This CDR3 contains 14 residues. The CDR3 spells CASSREARGPEQFF. The CDR3 DNA reads as TGTGCCAGCAGCCGCGAGGCCCGGGGTCCTGAGCAGTTCTTC.

This chain connects TRBV4-3 to TRBJ1-1; D gene unclear. The CDR3 extends over 15 amino acids. The germline V gene encodes CDR1 LGHNA and CDR2 YSLEER. Between the trimmed V and J ends, which lost 1 base and 0 bases, there was a span of 9 bases. CDR3 DNA sequence: TGCGCCAGCAGCCAAGGGCCCGGTTTGAACACTGAAGCTTTCTTT. Amino acids: CASSQGPGLNTEAFF.

The chain employs TRBV10-3 and TRBJ2-1; 9 nucleotides agree with TRBD2. From germline, CDR1 is ENHRY and CDR2 SYGVKD. With 2 bases clipped from V and 5 bases from J, the junction kept 10 bases outside the gene matches. The CDR3 length is 17 residues. The CDR3 spells CAISEGNQRGANNEQFF. In nucleotides, the CDR3 is TGTGCCATCAGTGAGGGAAATCAGCGGGGGGCCAACAATGAGCAGTTCTTC.

The gene calls are TRBV24-1 and TRBJ1-2; maybe TRBD1 (5 bases). Per germline, CDR1 KGHDR and CDR2 SFDVKD. V lost 3 bases and J 4 bases, leaving 8 bases between the germline ends. The CDR3 has 13 residues. CDR3 sequence (DNA): TGTGCCACCAGTGATGCAGGGAGCTATGGCTACACCTTC. Amino acids: CATSDAGSYGYTF.

The chain combines TRBV6-5 with TRBJ1-2; D perhaps matches TRBD1 (5 bases). Germline CDR1 MNHEY, CDR2 SVGAGI. The CDR3 is 13 residues long. With 6 bases removed from V and 4 bases from J, the gap between germline ends came to 12 bases. The CDR3 DNA is TGTGCCAGCAGCCCGGCAGGGACCTATGGCTACACCTTC. It translates to CASSPAGTYGYTF.

This clone was observed once. Other DNA variants within this sample encode the same CDR3. This chain connects TRBV27 to TRBJ1-2, with 9 bases fitting TRBD1. The V gene's germline CDR1 is MNHEY and CDR2 SMNVEV (reference sequence). With 3 bases clipped from V and 5 bases from J, the junction kept 1 base outside the gene matches. The CDR3 is 13 amino acids. DNA for the CDR3: TGTGCCAGCAGTTTGGGACAGGGATATGGCTACACCTTC. It specifies CASSLGQGYGYTF.

The chain has TRBV4-3 and TRBJ2-2; 10 positions agree with TRBD2. Germline CDR1 and CDR2: LGHNA and YSLEER. The CDR3 has 19 amino acids. Trimming removed 4 bases from V and 2 bases from J; junction bases left unmatched: 13. The CDR3 DNA reads TGCGCCAGCAGCCCTCGCGGTGCTAGCGGGGGAATAAACACCGGGGAGCTGTTTTTT. This translates into CASSPRGASGGINTGELFF.

There are a few counts of this clone. DNA of the CDR3: TGTGCCAGCAGCTATACAGGGGACACTGAAGCTTTCTTT. Amino acid sequence: CASSYTGDTEAFF. The V and J genes are TRBV7-9 and TRBJ1-1; 7 bases line up with TRBD1. Germline V lookup: CDR1 SEHNR, CDR2 FQNEAQ (reference sequence). The CDR3 sequence is 13 residues long. J gave up 3 bases and V 4 bases, and 2 bases lay outside the gene matches.

The chain recombines TRBV19 with TRBJ2-5; 8 nucleotides agree with TRBD1. Germline CDR1 and CDR2: LNHDA and SQIVND (reference sequence). This CDR3 is built from 13 residues. The V and J ends lost 7 bases and 5 bases, in that order; junction bases with no gene match: 6. CDR3 sequence: CASNPQGVETQYF. CDR3 bases: TGTGCCAGTAACCCACAGGGGGTCGAGACCCAGTACTTC.

This chain's CDR3 is CATSTGQDYGYTF. DNA of the CDR3: TGTGCCACCTCGACAGGGCAAGATTATGGCTACACCTTC. The chain is built from TRBV6-5 and TRBJ1-2, with 7 bases identical to TRBD1. The germline CDR1 and CDR2 sequences are MNHEY and SVGAGI. J lost 5 bases, V lost 10 bases, and 10 bases had no gene match. The CDR3 loop spans 13 amino acids.

This clone was picked up a small number of times. The chain employs TRBV11-2 and TRBJ1-2, with TRBD1 matching over 12 bases. Germline CDR1 SGHAT, CDR2 FQNNGV. The CDR3 extends over 17 amino acids. Trimming took 5 bases from V and 6 from J; bases not matched to a gene: 13. The CDR3: CASSQGQRGQGADGYTF. For the CDR3, the DNA is TGTGCCAGCAGCCAGGGGCAGCGGGGACAGGGGGCAGATGGCTACACCTTC.

The V gene is TRBV27, the J gene TRBJ1-2; D call uncertain. Trimming pared 5 bases from V and 5 bases from J, leaving 21 bases between. This CDR3 is 16 amino acids long. Looked up from germline, CDR1 is MNHEY and CDR2 is SMNVEV (reference sequence). The CDR3, as DNA: TGTGCCAGCAGTCTCACGTACAGTACCCAACTATATGGCTACACCTTC. This encodes CASSLTYSTQLYGYTF.

As DNA, the CDR3 is TGCGCCAGCAGCTTAAACAGCCCTGGAAACACCATATATTTT. Amino acid sequence: CASSLNSPGNTIYF. V and J are TRBV5-1 and TRBJ1-3; D is undetermined. The CDR3 is made up of 14 amino acids. Trimming cost V 2 bases and J 2 bases, with 8 bases left between them. Germline assignment: CDR1 SGHRS and CDR2 YFSETQ.

This chain joins TRBV5-6 and TRBJ2-7, with D perhaps matching TRBD1 (5 bases). Per germline, CDR1 SGHDT and CDR2 YYEEEE. V gave up 3 bases and J gave up 1 base, with 14 bases separating them. The CDR3 is 15 residues long. This chain's CDR3 is CASSYNRGRSYEQYV. The CDR3, as DNA: TGTGCCAGCAGCTATAATAGGGGCCGATCCTACGAGCAGTACGTC.

The chain recombines TRBV11-2 with TRBJ2-7, with D perhaps being TRBD1 or TRBD2 (6 bases each). The CDR3 is 15 residues long. Germline CDR1 and CDR2: SGHAT and FQNNGV. Between the trimmed V and J ends, which lost 5 bases and 1 base, there was a span of 15 bases. This chain's CDR3 is CASSRMGGQSYEQYV. The CDR3 DNA is TGTGCCAGCAGCCGAATGGGGGGCCAGTCCTACGAGCAGTACGTC.

The chain uses TRBV7-2 and TRBJ1-2; D unresolved. The germline V and J ends were trimmed by 6 bases and 4 bases, with 12 bases remaining between them. Germline CDR1 SGHTA, CDR2 FQGNSA. This CDR3 region has 13 residues. The CDR3 DNA reads TGTGCCAGCAGTCCCGACGGCGGCTATGGCTACACCTTC. This translates into CASSPDGGYGYTF.

This clone was detected only a few times. The CDR3, as DNA: TGTGCCAGCAGTTCGACAGGGGACATCTACGAGCAGTACGTC. Translated, it gives CASSSTGDIYEQYV. V usage is TRBV5-4 and J usage is TRBJ2-7; 8 bases agree with TRBD1. This CDR3 contains 14 residues. The junction had 7 bases not matched to a gene; V was cut back by 5 bases and J by 3 bases. The germline gives CDR1 SGHNT, CDR2 YYREEE (reference sequence).

This chain links TRBV29-1 with TRBJ1-1; 9 bases agree with TRBD1. The V segment lost 5 bases and the J segment 1 base; nucleotides outside the gene matches: 2. The germline gives CDR1 SQVTM, CDR2 ANQGSEA. The CDR3 extends over 13 amino acids. CDR3 nucleotide sequence: TGCAGCGTTTCGGGACAGGGGAACACTGAAGCTTTCTTT. Translation: CSVSGQGNTEAFF.

This clone has just a few counts. This chain joins TRBV4-1 and TRBJ1-1; D unresolved. Between the trimmed V and J ends, which lost 0 bases and 0 bases, there was a span of 5 bases. This CDR3 is 14 amino acids long. CDR1 is MGHRA, CDR2 YSYEKL, per germline. The CDR3 sequence: CASSQDILNTEAFF. The CDR3 nucleotides are TGCGCCAGCAGCCAAGACATTTTGAACACTGAAGCTTTCTTT.

V gene TRBV11-3 combines with J gene TRBJ1-3; no clear D gene. V was trimmed by 2 bases and J by 0 bases, leaving 5 bases between them. CDR1 and CDR2 (germline): SGHNT, YENEEA. This CDR3 is built from 14 residues. The CDR3 loop reads CASSLTGSGNTIYF. CDR3 nucleotides: TGTGCCAGCAGCTTAACGGGCTCTGGAAACACCATATATTTT.

The chain links TRBV5-1 to TRBJ2-7; 10 bases align to TRBD1. CDR1 and CDR2 (germline): SGHRS, YFSETQ. V was clipped by 3 bases and J by 7 bases; unmatched bases: 4. The CDR3 loop spans 13 amino acids. The DNA of the CDR3 is TGCGCCAGCAGCTCAGGACAGGGGGGGGAGCAGTACGTC. The encoded protein is CASSSGQGGEQYV.

This clone has a handful of counts. The V call is TRBV5-1, the J call TRBJ1-2; 8 nucleotides agree with TRBD1. Trimming removed 3 bases from V and 4 bases from J; junction bases left unmatched: 8. The CDR3 runs 15 residues. Germline loops: CDR1 SGHRS, CDR2 YFSETQ. Written as DNA, the CDR3 is TGCGCCAGCAGCTCGAGCGACAGGGGAGGCTATGGCTACACCTTC. This sequence encodes CASSSSDRGGYGYTF.

J is TRBJ1-1 and V is TRBV5-1, with D perhaps TRBD1 (6 bases). This CDR3 is built from 14 residues. Trimming pared 3 bases from V and 1 base from J, leaving 10 bases between. The germline gives CDR1 SGHRS, CDR2 YFSETQ. CDR3 DNA sequence: TGCGCCAGCAGCTCAGACAGGAGGAACACTGAAGCTTTCTTT. This sequence encodes CASSSDRRNTEAFF.

This clone showed up just a few times. V usage is TRBV6-5 and J usage is TRBJ1-5; D is possibly TRBD1 (6 bases). V lost 9 bases, J lost 10 bases, and 16 bases lay in between. The CDR3 has 12 amino acids. Germline-derived CDR1 and CDR2 are MNHEY and SVGAGI. The CDR3 reads CASGQIFNPQHF. The CDR3 region has the DNA TGTGCCAGTGGACAGATCTTTAATCCCCAGCATTTT.

V and J are TRBV5-4 and TRBJ2-5; tentatively, D is TRBD1 or TRBD2 (5 bases each). V gave up 4 bases and J gave up 4 bases, with 17 bases separating them. Germline values: CDR1 SGHNT, CDR2 YYREEE (reference sequence). CDR3 length equals 15 residues. CDR3 nucleotide sequence: TGTGCCAGCAGCGCGCAGGGTTTCGGAGGAGAGACCCAGTACTTC. Translating it yields CASSAQGFGGETQYF.

This clone was counted between two and nine times. The chain joins TRBV9 to TRBJ2-5; D may be TRBD1 or TRBD2 (6 bases each). Per germline, CDR1 SGDLS and CDR2 YYNGEE. V was clipped by 4 bases and J by 2 bases, with 12 bases between them. The CDR3 extends over 14 amino acids. CDR3 residues: CASSKGGKQETQYF. DNA of the CDR3: TGTGCCAGCAGCAAAGGGGGGAAACAAGAGACCCAGTACTTC.

V and J are TRBV6-1 and TRBJ1-5, with D perhaps TRBD1 (5 bases). The length of the CDR3 is 15 residues. Germline CDR1 MNHNS, CDR2 SASEGT. The germline V and J ends were trimmed by 3 bases and 0 bases, with 9 bases remaining between them. Here the CDR3 DNA reads TGTGCCAGCAGTGATGAGGGGTTTAGCAATCAGCCCCAGCATTTT. This sequence encodes CASSDEGFSNQPQHF.

The J gene is TRBJ2-5, the V gene TRBV6-1; possibly TRBD1 or TRBD2 for D (5 bases each). The germline V and J ends were trimmed by 3 bases and 5 bases, with 16 bases remaining between them. Germline V gene data show CDR1 as MNHNS and CDR2 as SASEGT. This CDR3 spans 15 amino acids. The CDR3 DNA follows: TGTGCCAGCAGTGAGGCTTGGGGGTCCCGGGAGACCCAGTACTTC. Amino acids: CASSEAWGSRETQYF.

The rearrangement joins TRBV19 to TRBJ1-1; D possibly corresponds to TRBD1 (5 bases). This CDR3 spans 17 amino acids. Trimming took 3 bases from V and 0 from J, leaving 17 bases between them. Per the germline V gene, CDR1 is LNHDA and CDR2 is SQIVND (reference sequence). This chain's CDR3 is CASSMQGHVYLNTEAFF. The CDR3 region has the DNA TGTGCCAGTAGTATGCAGGGCCACGTATATTTGAACACTGAAGCTTTCTTT.